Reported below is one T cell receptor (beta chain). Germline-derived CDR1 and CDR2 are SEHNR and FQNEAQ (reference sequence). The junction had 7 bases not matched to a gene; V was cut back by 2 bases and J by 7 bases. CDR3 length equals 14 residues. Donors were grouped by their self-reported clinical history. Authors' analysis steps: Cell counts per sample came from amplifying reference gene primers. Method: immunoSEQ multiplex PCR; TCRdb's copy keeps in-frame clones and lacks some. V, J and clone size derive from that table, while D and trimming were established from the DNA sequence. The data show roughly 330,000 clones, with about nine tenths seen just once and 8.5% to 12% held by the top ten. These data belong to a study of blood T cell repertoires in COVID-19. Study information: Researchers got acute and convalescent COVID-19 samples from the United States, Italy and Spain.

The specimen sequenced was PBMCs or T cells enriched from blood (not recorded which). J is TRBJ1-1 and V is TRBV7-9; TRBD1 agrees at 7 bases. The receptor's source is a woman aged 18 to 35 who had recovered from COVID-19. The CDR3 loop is CASSLLGGEGEAFF. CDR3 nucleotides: TGTGCCAGCAGCTTACTAGGGGGCGAGGGTGAAGCTTTCTTT.